This T cell receptor beta chain was sequenced in a study of regulatory T cells in long-lasting Graves disease. Combining iRepertoire HTBI primers with Arm-PCR of CDR3 regions, the authors built TCR beta libraries. TCRdb processed the multiplex PCR reads anew with MiXCR; each CDR3 protein has one entry. Of a few hundred thousand distinct CDR3 sequences listed, over 20% are singletons. Time point specified: persistent/refractory GD, antithyroid drugs over 5 years with positive TRAb. PBMC-extracted RNA yielded the TCR library. The material sequenced was peripheral blood mononuclear cells (PBMCs), taken when the disease was refractory, from a patient treated with antithyroid drugs. This TCR was recovered from a female donor with Graves disease.

The DNA of the CDR3 is TGTGCCAGCAGTTTTCGAGCCTTCGGTGAGACCCAGTACTTC. As protein: CASSFRAFGETQYF. The chain carries TRBV27 and TRBJ2-5, with D hard to call. The V end was cut by 3 bases, the J end by 5 bases, with 13 bases between. CDR1 MNHEY and CDR2 SMNVEV come from the germline V gene (reference sequence). This CDR3 spans 14 amino acids.